This T cell receptor (beta chain) was captured in a study of shared clonotypes between healthy human individuals. Trimming took off 7 bases at V and 1 base at J, with 9 bases between the two ends. CDR1 and CDR2 (germline): SGHVS, FQNEAQ. The CDR3 length is 13 residues. Loaded into unsorted PBMC replicate PCRs was approximately 300 ng DNA, 25,000 to 35,000 T cell genomes. Unsorted PBMC DNA was run through sequencing on ten immunoSEQ deep assay plates. Measured with immunoSEQ multiplex PCR; TCRdb has only the in-frame clones, and not every one. The profile covers approximately 500,000 clones, with about four fifths appearing a single time and 10% to 15% taken by the ten largest.

This chain links TRBV7-8 with TRBJ2-3; D remains unclear. The TCR was taken from a woman aged 40 to 55 in good health. Some clones in this sample may be carry-over from other donors' samples. Material: PBMCs. CDR3 sequence reads: CASTPLRTDTQYF. CDR3 DNA sequence: TGTGCCAGCACCCCGCTCCGCACAGATACGCAGTATTTT.